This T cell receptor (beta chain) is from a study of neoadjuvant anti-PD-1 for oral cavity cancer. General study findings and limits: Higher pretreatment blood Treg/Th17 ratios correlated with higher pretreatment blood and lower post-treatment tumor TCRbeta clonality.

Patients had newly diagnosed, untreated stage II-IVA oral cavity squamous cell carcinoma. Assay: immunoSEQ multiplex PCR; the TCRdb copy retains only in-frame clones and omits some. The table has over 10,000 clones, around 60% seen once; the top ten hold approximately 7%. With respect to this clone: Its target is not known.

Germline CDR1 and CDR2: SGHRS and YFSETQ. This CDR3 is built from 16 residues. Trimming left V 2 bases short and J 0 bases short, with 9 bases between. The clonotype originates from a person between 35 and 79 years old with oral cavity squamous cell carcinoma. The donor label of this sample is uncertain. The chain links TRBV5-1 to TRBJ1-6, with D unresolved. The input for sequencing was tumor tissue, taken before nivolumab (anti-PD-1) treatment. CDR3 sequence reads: CASSFAGGSYNSPLHF. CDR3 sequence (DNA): TGCGCCAGCAGCTTTGCAGGAGGCTCCTATAATTCACCCCTCCACTTT.